This T cell receptor beta chain emerged from a study of a mutant IDH1 vaccine in newly diagnosed glioma. Whole-study context: In some groups vaccination began 4-6 weeks post-radiotherapy; others received it with temozolomide. Mean patient age was about 40 years; 62.5% were male and about 40% female.

As to time point: week 23, last vaccination. Mutant IDH1 20-mer peptide, at 300 ug, made up each vaccine dose, with topical imiquimod. Clones were read by immunoSEQ multiplex PCR, and TCRdb kept only the in-frame ones, dropping some. The sample has roughly 43,000 clones; 65% to 80% are singletons. CDR3 size: 14 residues. CDR1 is MNHNY and CDR2 is SVGAGI in the germline V gene (reference sequence). Trimming pared 4 bases from V and 6 bases from J, leaving 13 bases between. Study-wide findings and caveats: Pseudoprogression showed no apparent link to changes in top peripheral T cell clonotypes. Vaccine-induced responses were seen in 93.3% of patients, spanning several MHC alleles.

As to this clone: Its antigen is as yet unknown.

This sequence joins TRBV6-6 and TRBJ1-3; a weak D match, TRBD1 (5 bases). The TCR was taken from a man between 50 and 59 years old with glioma. The source was PBMCs, collected from a glioma patient whose treatment included an IDH1 peptide vaccine. CDR3 residues: CASSWGRGQNTIYF. DNA for the CDR3: TGTGCCAGCAGTTGGGGGAGGGGCCAAAACACCATATATTTT.